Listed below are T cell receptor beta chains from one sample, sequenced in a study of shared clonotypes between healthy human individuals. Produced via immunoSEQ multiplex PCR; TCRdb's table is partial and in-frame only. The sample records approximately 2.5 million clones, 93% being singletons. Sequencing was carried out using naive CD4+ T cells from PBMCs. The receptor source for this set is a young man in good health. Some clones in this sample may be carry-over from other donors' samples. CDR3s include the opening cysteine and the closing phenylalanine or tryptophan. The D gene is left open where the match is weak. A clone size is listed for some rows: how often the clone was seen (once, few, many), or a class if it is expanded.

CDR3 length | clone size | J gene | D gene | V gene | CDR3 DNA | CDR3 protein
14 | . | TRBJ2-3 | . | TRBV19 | TGTGCCAGTAGTCGGGAACTTCCATCAGATACGCAGTATTTT | CASSRELPSDTQYF
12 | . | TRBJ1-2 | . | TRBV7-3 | TGTGCCAGCAGCTTAACCGGGGAAGGCTACACCTTC | CASSLTGEGYTF
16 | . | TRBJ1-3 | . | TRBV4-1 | TGCGCCAGCAGCCAAGAAAGGGTAACGCGTGGAAACACCATATATTTT | CASSQERVTRGNTIYF
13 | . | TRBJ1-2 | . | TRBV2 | TGTGCCAGCAGGGGCGAGGAGGTCTATGGCTACACCTTC | CASRGEEVYGYTF
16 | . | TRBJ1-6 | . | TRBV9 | TGTGCCAGCAGCGCCCCCCTGGGGGACCGTTATTCACCCCTCCACTTT | CASSAPLGDRYSPLHF
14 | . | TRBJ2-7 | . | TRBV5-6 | TGTGCCAGCAGTGTTGACAGGTTATCCTACGAGCAGTACTTC | CASSVDRLSYEQYF
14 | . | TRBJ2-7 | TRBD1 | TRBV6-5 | TGTGCCAGCCGGTTCGGGACAGGGTCCTACGAGCAGTACTTC | CASRFGTGSYEQYF
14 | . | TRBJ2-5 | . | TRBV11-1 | TGTGCCAGCAGCCCACAGGCCACGAAGGAGACCCAGTACTTC | CASSPQATKETQYF
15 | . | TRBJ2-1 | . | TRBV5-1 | TGCGCCAGCAGCTTGGGCCCCGGGCGGTACAATGAGCAGTTCTTC | CASSLGPGRYNEQFF
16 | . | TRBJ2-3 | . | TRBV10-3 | TGTGCCATCAATCCCGTCGGGAGCGGCGGCACAGATACGCAGTATTTT | CAINPVGSGGTDTQYF
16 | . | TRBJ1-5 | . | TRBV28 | TGTGCCAGCAGTCGTGGTAGGCGGGGACGCAATCAGCCCCAGCATTTT | CASSRGRRGRNQPQHF
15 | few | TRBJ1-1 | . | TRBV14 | TGTGCCAGCAGCCAAGAGGAGTGGGGAGGCTCTGAAGCTTTCTTT | CASSQEEWGGSEAFF
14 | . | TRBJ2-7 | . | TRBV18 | TGTGCCAGCTCACCGGGACCGGATGGTTACGAGCAGTACTTC | CASSPGPDGYEQYF
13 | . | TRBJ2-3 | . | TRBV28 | TGTGCCAGCGGAAGGGACACCACAGATACGCAGTATTTT | CASGRDTTDTQYF
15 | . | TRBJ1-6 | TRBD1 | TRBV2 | TGTGCCAGCAGTGAAAAGCAGGGGGGTAATTCACCCCTCCACTTT | CASSEKQGGNSPLHF
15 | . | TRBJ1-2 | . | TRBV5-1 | TGCGCCACCGCGGAGGGGTACCGAGCTAACTATGGCTACACCTTC | CATAEGYRANYGYTF
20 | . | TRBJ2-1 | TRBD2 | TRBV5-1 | TGCGCCAGCAGCTTAACGCCGGGACTAGCGGGAGGGCACGCCTACAATGAGCAGTTCTTC | CASSLTPGLAGGHAYNEQFF
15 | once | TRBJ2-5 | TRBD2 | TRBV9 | TGTGCCAGCAGCGTAGGGCTAGCGGGAGATGGGACCCAGTACTTC | CASSVGLAGDGTQYF
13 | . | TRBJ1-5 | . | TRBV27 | TGTGCCAGCAGTTCCCCGGGGAATCAGCCCCAGCATTTT | CASSSPGNQPQHF
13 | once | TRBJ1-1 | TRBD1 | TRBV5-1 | TGCGCCAGCAGCCCCGGGACAGCCACTGAAGCTTTCTTT | CASSPGTATEAFF
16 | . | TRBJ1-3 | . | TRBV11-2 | TGTGCCAGCAGCTTCCTACGACAGACGTCTGGAAACACCATATATTTT | CASSFLRQTSGNTIYF
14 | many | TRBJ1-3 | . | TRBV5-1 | TGCGCCAGCAGCTTGGGGAGCTCTGGAAACACCATATATTTT | CASSLGSSGNTIYF
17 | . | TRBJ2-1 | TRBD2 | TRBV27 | TGTGCCAGCAGTTTAAGGAACGGGAGGGATTCCTACAATGAGCAGTTCTTC | CASSLRNGRDSYNEQFF
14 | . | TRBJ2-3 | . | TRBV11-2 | TGTGCCAGCAGCTCGAGGGACCCTGGAGATACGCAGTATTTT | CASSSRDPGDTQYF
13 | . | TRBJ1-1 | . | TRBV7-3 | TGTGCCAGCGGGGAGGGCCCGAACACTGAAGCTTTCTTT | CASGEGPNTEAFF
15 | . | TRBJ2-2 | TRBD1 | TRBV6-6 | TGTGCCAGCAGCGGACAGGGAAGAGACACCGGGGAGCTGTTTTTT | CASSGQGRDTGELFF
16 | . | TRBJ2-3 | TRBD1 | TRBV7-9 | TGTGCCAGCAGCTTACAGGGACAGACAATCACAGATACGCAGTATTTT | CASSLQGQTITDTQYF
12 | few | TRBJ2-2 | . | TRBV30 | TGTGCCTGGAGTGGCGGCACCGGGGAGCTGTTTTTT | CAWSGGTGELFF
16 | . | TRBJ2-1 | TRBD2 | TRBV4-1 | TGCGCCAGCAGCCAAGTTTCGGGGGAGGGTCACAATGAGCAGTTCTTC | CASSQVSGEGHNEQFF